One and the same sample provided the 17 T cell receptor beta chains below, sequenced in a study of blood T cells in healthy people across ages (dated by TCRdb to the mid-2010s). Libraries were constructed by 5' RACE. Instrument on record: Illumina HiSeq 2500. A second PCR of roughly 7 to 11 cycles was performed with a sample-barcoded 5' primer and a J-beta primer mix. TCRdb ran its own pipeline on the public reads, namely fastp trimming at Q25 and MiXCR clone calling, and kept in-frame beta chains. Entries are consolidated by CDR3 protein sequence, retaining the most common genes and DNA. This sample comprises approximately 780,000 distinct CDR3 sequences, under 30% of them detected only once. The top ten clones comprise 2.5% to 3.5% of the sample. The sample also formed part of further work on T cells of mothers and their children.

Sequenced material: blood. These receptors were taken from a boy aged 5-17 years in good health.

The chain couples TRBV5-5 to TRBJ1-6; maybe TRBD1 (5 bases). The CDR3 loop spans 15 amino acids. From germline, CDR1 is SGHKS and CDR2 YYEKEE (reference sequence). V was clipped by 1 base and J by 7 bases, with 12 bases between them. The CDR3 sequence: CASSLTGSQNSPLHF. DNA for the CDR3: TGTGCCAGCAGCTTGACAGGCAGTCAAAATTCACCCCTCCACTTT.

This clonotype has ten or more counts. The rearrangement uses TRBV2 and TRBJ2-7; the D is unclear. CDR1 is SNHLY, CDR2 FYNNEI, per germline. V lost 5 bases, J lost 6 bases, and 17 bases lay in between. The length of the CDR3 is 14 residues. The CDR3 nucleotides read TGTGCCAGCAGTATCCAGGAGAATTGGGGCGAGCAGTACTTC. Translation gives CASSIQENWGEQYF.

This clonotype turned up a few times. This chain joins TRBV28 and TRBJ2-1; 8 bases map to TRBD2. The CDR3 has 14 amino acids. Germline CDR1 MDHEN, CDR2 SYDVKM. V shed 2 bases, J shed 7 bases, and the junction held 4 bases outside the gene matches. CDR3 coding DNA: TGTGCCAGCAGTTTACGGGGGGGCGGGAATGAGCAGTTCTTC. Translating gives CASSLRGGGNEQFF.

This clonotype was seen a few times. The V and J genes are TRBV9 and TRBJ2-7, with 10 bases fitting TRBD2. The CDR3 is made up of 13 amino acids. J was trimmed by 6 bases and V by 3 bases; bases with no gene match: 3. Germline V gene sequence: CDR1 SGDLS, CDR2 YYNGEE. Here the CDR3 DNA reads TGTGCCAGCAGCGCTAGCGGGGGAGGCGAGCAGTACTTC. Its translation is CASSASGGGEQYF. The variable domain in full, with the rest retrieved from reference TRBV9 and TRBJ2-7, is DSGVTQTPKHLITATGQRVTLRCSPRSGDLSVYWYQQSLDQGLQFLIQYYNGEERAKGNILERFSAQQFPDLHSELNLSSLELGDSALYFCASSASGGGEQYFGPGTRLTVT.

The chain combines TRBV7-8 with TRBJ1-6, with D unresolved. With 11 bases removed from V and 0 bases from J, the gap between germline ends came to 8 bases. Germline loops: CDR1 SGHVS, CDR2 FQNEAQ. The CDR3 contains 13 residues. The CDR3 nucleotides are TGTGCCGGAGGGAGCTCCTATAATTCACCCCTCCACTTT. This codes for CAGGSSYNSPLHF.

CDR3 nucleotides: TGCAGTGCTTTTCCGGGGGCGGGGGGAAAGGAGACCCAGTACTTC. Its protein is CSAFPGAGGKETQYF. The chain carries TRBV20-1 and TRBJ2-5; 8 bases line up with TRBD2. Trimming took 5 bases from V and 5 from J; bases not matched to a gene: 13. Germline CDR1 DFQATT, CDR2 SNEGSKA (reference sequence). The length of the CDR3 is 15 residues.

This clonotype was picked up a small number of times. V gene TRBV7-9 combines with J gene TRBJ1-6, with D maybe TRBD1 (5 bases). Trimming pared 5 bases from V and 8 bases from J, leaving 16 bases between. The CDR3 runs 15 residues. Germline CDR1 SEHNR, CDR2 FQNEAQ (reference sequence). The CDR3 is CASSEATGPDSPLHF. The CDR3 DNA reads TGTGCCAGCAGCGAAGCGACGGGACCTGATTCACCCCTCCACTTT.

This clonotype was counted only a few times. The V gene is TRBV20-1, the J gene TRBJ2-1; a weak D match, TRBD2 (5 bases). The J call may be mistaken, given a closer DNA end match to TRBJ2-5. Germline values: CDR1 DFQATT, CDR2 SNEGSKA (reference sequence). The CDR3 has 12 residues. CDR3 in amino acids: CSARPSLETQYF. The CDR3 nucleotides are TGCAGTGCTAGACCTAGCCTAGAGACCCAGTACTTC.

The chain links TRBV29-1 to TRBJ2-4, with 10 bases fitting TRBD2. CDR1 is SQVTM and CDR2 is ANQGSEA in the germline V gene. V shed 4 bases, J shed 8 bases, and the junction held 8 bases outside the gene matches. The CDR3 sequence is 14 residues long. In DNA form, the CDR3 reads TGCAGCGTTGTAAGCGGGGGGGCCAAGGACATTCAGTACTTC. Protein sequence: CSVVSGGAKDIQYF.

This clonotype was observed many times. This chain joins TRBV10-3 and TRBJ2-5; D remains ambiguous. The CDR3 has 12 residues. The V gene lost 2 bases and the J gene lost 3 bases, with 4 bases spanning the gap. The germline V gene has CDR1 ENHRY and CDR2 SYGVKD. The CDR3 region is CAISERKETQYF. For the CDR3, the DNA is TGTGCCATCAGTGAGAGGAAAGAGACCCAGTACTTC.

The rearrangement uses TRBV12-3 or TRBV12-4 and TRBJ2-3; no clear D. There are 16 residues in the CDR3. Trimming left V 4 bases short and J 4 bases short, with 18 bases between. The CDR3 protein is CASSYLRTRRADTQYF. CDR3 sequence (DNA): TGTGCCAGCAGTTACCTAAGGACCCGAAGGGCAGATACGCAGTATTTT.

This clonotype was seen more than once but under ten times. The chain has TRBV7-9 and TRBJ2-5; 12 bases fit TRBD1. CDR1 SEHNR and CDR2 FQNEAQ come from the germline V gene (reference sequence). This CDR3 is built from 15 residues. The junction had 6 bases not matched to a gene; V was cut back by 5 bases and J by 5 bases. The CDR3 nucleotides are TGTGCCAGCAGCGGCCGGGACAGGGGGCTCGAGACCCAGTACTTC. It yields the protein CASSGRDRGLETQYF.

There are a few counts of this clonotype. V and J are TRBV12-3 or TRBV12-4 and TRBJ2-1; no definite D call. V was trimmed by 6 bases and J by 7 bases, leaving 16 bases between them. The length of the CDR3 is 14 residues. The CDR3 nucleotides read TGTGCCAGCAGCTCATCGGAGAATCCGAATGAGCAGTTCTTC. Its translation: CASSSSENPNEQFF.

This clonotype has only a few counts. CDR3 in amino acids: CASSPGTDTYEQYF. CDR3 coding DNA: TGTGCCAGCTCACCCGGGACAGATACCTACGAGCAGTACTTC. J is TRBJ2-7 and V is TRBV18, with 7 bases that match TRBD1. CDR3 size: 14 residues. V lost 3 bases and J lost 2; bases outside the gene matches: 4. Germline lookup yields CDR1 KGHSH and CDR2 LQKENI.

This clonotype has just a few counts. In nucleotides, the CDR3 is TGTGCCAGCAGTTTGAGGGGAAGTGTCGCCAAAAACATTCAGTACTTC. Translation: CASSLRGSVAKNIQYF. This chain joins TRBV28 and TRBJ2-4; either TRBD1 or TRBD2 may supply D (5 bases each). Germline values: CDR1 MDHEN, CDR2 SYDVKM. The CDR3 runs to 16 residues. V lost 3 bases to trimming and J lost 1 base, with 13 bases between them.

V and J are TRBV9 and TRBJ1-1, with TRBD1 as a possible D gene (6 bases). Germline assignment: CDR1 SGDLS and CDR2 YYNGEE. V dropped 0 bases and J dropped 6 bases, with 21 bases sitting between them. There are 17 residues in the CDR3. CDR3 residues: CASSVGGSGQGIPEAFF. In DNA, the CDR3 is TGTGCCAGCAGCGTAGGGGGGAGCGGGCAGGGGATCCCTGAAGCTTTCTTT.

This clonotype was seen a handful of times. The chain recombines TRBV9 with TRBJ2-5; the match to TRBD2 covers 9 bases. This CDR3 is 14 amino acids long. The V segment lost 4 bases and the J segment 8 bases; nucleotides outside the gene matches: 9. The germline V gene has CDR1 SGDLS and CDR2 YYNGEE. This chain's CDR3 is CASSFSGTSLTQYF. The CDR3 nucleotides are TGTGCCAGCAGCTTTTCCGGGACTAGCTTAACCCAGTACTTC.